A single sample is the source of the 13 T cell receptor beta chains below, sequenced in a study of shared clonotypes between healthy human individuals. In the naive CD8 group, cells lacked CD45RO and were positively selected for CCR7, so terminally differentiated effector memory CD45RA+ cells were left out. This table comes from immunoSEQ multiplex PCR, and its TCRdb copy is limited to in-frame clones, with some not included. This sample has around 2,000,000 clones, with roughly 95% found just once. Sequencing input: naive CD8+ T cells sorted from blood. The source of these receptors is a man in his late teens or twenties in good health.

The chain carries TRBV6-6 and TRBJ1-2, with 12 bases aligning to TRBD1. Looked up from germline, CDR1 is MNHNY and CDR2 is SVGAGI (reference sequence). Unmatched junction bases numbered 7, after V lost 8 bases and J lost 3 bases. This CDR3 is 15 amino acids long. The CDR3 loop is CASRDRGREDYGYTF. CDR3 DNA: TGTGCCAGCCGGGACAGGGGGCGCGAGGACTATGGCTACACCTTC.

As DNA, the CDR3 is TGTGCCAGCACCTTCTCAGATACGCAGTATTTT. Its translation: CASTFSDTQYF. The rearrangement uses TRBV2 and TRBJ2-3; D call uncertain. The germline V and J ends were trimmed by 7 bases and 4 bases, with 6 bases remaining between them. CDR1 is SNHLY, CDR2 FYNNEI, per germline. The CDR3 covers 11 residues. Together with reference TRBV2 and TRBJ2-3, the CDR3 gives the full variable domain: EPEVTQTPSHQVTQMGQEVILRCVPISNHLYFYWYRQILGQKVEFLVSFYNNEISEKSEIFDDQFSVERPDGSNFTLKIRSTKLEDSAMYFCASTFSDTQYFGPGTRLTVL.

This rearrangement joins TRBV27 to TRBJ2-5, with D tentatively TRBD2 (6 bases). There are 13 residues in the CDR3. Germline V gene lookup returns CDR1 MNHEY and CDR2 SMNVEV (reference sequence). Trimming removed 6 bases from V and 5 bases from J, with 13 bases in between. CDR3 loop: CASSSGTLETQYF. The CDR3 nucleotides are TGTGCCAGCAGCTCAGGGACTTTGGAGACCCAGTACTTC.

With regard to this clone: Distinct nucleotide sequences in the sample also encode this CDR3. The gene calls are TRBV6-1 and TRBJ2-7; D not certain. This CDR3 has 11 residues. The V end lost 8 bases, the J end lost 4 bases, and 9 bases lay between the germline ends. Per the germline V gene, CDR1 is MNHNS and CDR2 is SASEGT. Here the CDR3 DNA reads TGTGCCAGCTCCCCCCCTTACGAGCAGTACTTC. The encoded protein is CASSPPYEQYF.

This clone came up once. The chain couples TRBV5-5 to TRBJ1-3; perhaps TRBD1 as D (5 bases). CDR3 length: 13 residues. Germline CDR1 SGHKS, CDR2 YYEKEE (reference sequence). V lost 1 base to trimming and J lost 8 bases, with 10 bases between them. The CDR3 loop reads CASSLIGEDTIYF. The DNA of the CDR3 is TGTGCCAGCAGCTTGATAGGGGAGGACACCATATATTTT. Together with reference TRBV5-5 and TRBJ1-3, the CDR3 gives the full variable domain: DAGVTQSPTHLIKTRGQQVTLRCSPISGHKSVSWYQQVLGQGPQFIFQYYEKEERGRGNFPDRFSARQFPNYSSELNVNALLLGDSALYLCASSLIGEDTIYFGEGSWLTVV.

The V call is TRBV19, the J call TRBJ1-4, with no clear D. CDR1 and CDR2 from the germline V gene are LNHDA and SQIVND (reference sequence). The CDR3 totals 13 residues. Deletions cut 6 bases from V and 8 bases from J, with 13 bases between. CDR3 DNA: TGTGCCAGTAGAGCCGAGGGTGGGGAAAAACTGTTTTTT. The encoded protein is CASRAEGGEKLFF.

The rearrangement uses TRBV11-2 and TRBJ2-1; possibly TRBD1 or TRBD2 for D (5 bases each). Trimming removed 5 bases at V and 0 bases at J, with 11 bases between. Germline V gives CDR1 SGHAT, CDR2 FQNNGV. The CDR3 loop spans 15 amino acids. Here the CDR3 DNA reads TGTGCCAGCAGCCGGGACCTCGGCTCCTACAATGAGCAGTTCTTC. Residues: CASSRDLGSYNEQFF.

The count of this clone is one. The V call is TRBV5-6, the J call TRBJ2-3, with D uncertain. This CDR3 has 15 amino acids. The germline V gene encodes CDR1 SGHDT and CDR2 YYEEEE. V was cut by 0 bases and J by 1 base, with 9 bases left in between. The chain's CDR3 is CASSLAGWGTDTQYF. The CDR3 bases are TGTGCCAGCAGCTTGGCCGGTTGGGGCACAGATACGCAGTATTTT.

The chain joins TRBV6-4 to TRBJ1-3; D is undetermined. The V gene lost 3 bases and the J gene lost 11 bases, with 17 bases spanning the gap. The length of the CDR3 is 14 residues. CDR1 is MRHNA and CDR2 is SNTAGT in the germline V gene. The CDR3 bases are TGTGCCAGCAGTGAAAGTCTCGGCGTACAGCCCATATATTTT. Translating it yields CASSESLGVQPIYF.

The gene calls are TRBV7-9 and TRBJ1-1; tentatively, D is TRBD1 (5 bases). Germline lookup yields CDR1 SEHNR and CDR2 FQNEAQ (reference sequence). V dropped 0 bases and J dropped 3 bases, with 11 bases sitting between them. The CDR3 extends over 15 amino acids. The CDR3 DNA reads as TGTGCCAGCAGCTTAGCGGATAGGGGAGACACTGAAGCTTTCTTT. Encoded protein: CASSLADRGDTEAFF.

The chain employs TRBV19 and TRBJ1-5, with D perhaps matching TRBD1 (5 bases). The V gene lost 11 bases and the J gene lost 6 bases, with 20 bases spanning the gap. Germline V gives CDR1 LNHDA, CDR2 SQIVND (reference sequence). The CDR3 runs 14 residues. The CDR3 reads CAGGNWSTGQPQHF. CDR3 sequence (DNA): TGTGCCGGGGGAAATTGGTCGACGGGTCAGCCCCAGCATTTT. Looking up the rest from reference TRBV19 and TRBJ1-5 gives the full variable domain: DGGITQSPKYLFRKEGQNVTLSCEQNLNHDAMYWYRQDPGQGLRLIYYSQIVNDFQKGDIAEGYSVSREKKESFPLTVTSAQKNPTAFYLCAGGNWSTGQPQHFGDGTRLSIL.

The rearrangement joins TRBV2 to TRBJ2-2; 8 bases are a match to TRBD1. The CDR3 spans 15 residues. The junction had 8 bases not matched to a gene; V was cut back by 6 bases and J by 5 bases. The germline V gene has CDR1 SNHLY and CDR2 FYNNEI. In DNA, the CDR3 is TGTGCCAGCAGCTCGGGACAGGCGGGGACCGGGGAGCTGTTTTTT. This sequence encodes CASSSGQAGTGELFF.

The V and J genes are TRBV2 and TRBJ1-6; 7 bases agree with TRBD1. The CDR3 runs to 16 residues. Germline loops: CDR1 SNHLY, CDR2 FYNNEI. J lost 7 bases, V lost 8 bases, and 14 bases had no gene match. In DNA form, the CDR3 reads TGTGCCAGCCTTTCTGCAAGGACAGGATTGAATTCACCCCTCCACTTT. Translation: CASLSARTGLNSPLHF.